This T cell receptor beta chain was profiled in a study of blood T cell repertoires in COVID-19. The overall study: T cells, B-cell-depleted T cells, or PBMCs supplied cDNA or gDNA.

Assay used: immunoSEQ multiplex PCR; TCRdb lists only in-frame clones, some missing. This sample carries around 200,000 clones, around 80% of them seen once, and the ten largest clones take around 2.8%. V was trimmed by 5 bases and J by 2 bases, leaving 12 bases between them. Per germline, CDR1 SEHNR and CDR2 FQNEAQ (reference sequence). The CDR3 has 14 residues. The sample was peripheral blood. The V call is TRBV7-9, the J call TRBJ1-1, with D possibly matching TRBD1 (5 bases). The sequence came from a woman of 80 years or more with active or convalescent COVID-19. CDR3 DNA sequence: TGTGCCAGCAGCGGCGGGACGGGTAACACTGAAGCTTTCTTT. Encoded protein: CASSGGTGNTEAFF.